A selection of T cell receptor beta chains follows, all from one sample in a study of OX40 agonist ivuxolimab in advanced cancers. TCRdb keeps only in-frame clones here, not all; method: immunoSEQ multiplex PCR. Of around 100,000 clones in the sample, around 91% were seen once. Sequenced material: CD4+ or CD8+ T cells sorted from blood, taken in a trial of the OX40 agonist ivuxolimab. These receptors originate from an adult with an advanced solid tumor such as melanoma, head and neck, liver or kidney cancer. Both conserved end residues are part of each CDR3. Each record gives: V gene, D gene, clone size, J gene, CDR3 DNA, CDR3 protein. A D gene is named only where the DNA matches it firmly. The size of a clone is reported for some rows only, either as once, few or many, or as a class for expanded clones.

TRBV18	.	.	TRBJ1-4	TGTGCCAGCTCACCACGGGAACAAAGGGGGGAAAAACTGTTTTTT	CASSPREQRGEKLFF
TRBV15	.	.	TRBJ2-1	TGTGCCACCAGCAGAGATCTTATTGGGTTAGGGCAGGCGAGCTCCTACAATGAGCAGTTCTTC	CATSRDLIGLGQASSYNEQFF
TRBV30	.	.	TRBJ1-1	TGTGCCTGGTGCAGGGCGAACACTGAAGCTTTCTTT	CAWCRANTEAFF
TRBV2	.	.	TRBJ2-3	TGTGCCAGCAGTGACAGTCGCACAGATACGCAGTATTTT	CASSDSRTDTQYF
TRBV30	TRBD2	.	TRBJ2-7	TGTGCCTGGAGTAACGGGAGGTTGGGCGAGCAGTACTTC	CAWSNGRLGEQYF
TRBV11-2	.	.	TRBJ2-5	TGTGCCAGCAGCGGGACAACCCAAGAGACCCAGTACTTC	CASSGTTQETQYF
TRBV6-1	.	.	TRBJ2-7	TGTGCCAGCAGTGAGGCGGGACAGAGTTACGAGCAGTACTTC	CASSEAGQSYEQYF
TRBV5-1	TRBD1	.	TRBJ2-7	TGCGCCAGCAGCTTAGAACCGGGACAGCCCTACGAGCAGTACTTC	CASSLEPGQPYEQYF
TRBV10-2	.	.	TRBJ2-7	TGCGCCAGCAGTCTTACCTACGAGCAGTACTTC	CASSLTYEQYF
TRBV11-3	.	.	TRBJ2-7	TGTGCCAGCAGCTTAAATCGCGGCTCAAGGAAGCAGTACTTC	CASSLNRGSRKQYF
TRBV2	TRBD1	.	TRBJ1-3	TGTGCCAGCAGTGACTTCTTACAGGGGGCCTTCTCTGGAAACACCATATATTTT	CASSDFLQGAFSGNTIYF
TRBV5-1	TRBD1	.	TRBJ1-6	TGCGCCAGCAGCTGGGGACAGGGGAACTCACCCCTCCACTTT	CASSWGQGNSPLHF
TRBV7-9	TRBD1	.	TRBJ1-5	TGTGCCAGCAGCTTAGAAGGGACAGGGGATCAGCCCCAGCATTTT	CASSLEGTGDQPQHF
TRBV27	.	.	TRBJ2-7	TGTGCCAGCAGTTTATCCCCGGGGCAAGAGTACTTC	CASSLSPGQEYF
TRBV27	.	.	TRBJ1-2	TGTGCCAGCAGTTTAAAGTACGGGGGGCTTGGCTACACCTTC	CASSLKYGGLGYTF
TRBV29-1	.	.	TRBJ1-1	TGCAGCGTTGGGTCCCTGGGACTGGTGACTGAAGCTTTCTTT	CSVGSLGLVTEAFF
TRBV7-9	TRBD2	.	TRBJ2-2	TGTGCCAGCAGCTTAGAGATTGGGACTAGCCCCGGGGAGCTGTTTTTT	CASSLEIGTSPGELFF
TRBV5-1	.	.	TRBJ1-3	TGCGCCAGCAGCCCACAACAGGGCTCTGGAAACACCATATATTTT	CASSPQQGSGNTIYF
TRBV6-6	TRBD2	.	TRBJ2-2	TGTGCCAGCAGTCCCATAGCGGGAGGGGAGCTGTTTTTT	CASSPIAGGELFF
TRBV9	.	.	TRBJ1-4	TGTGCCAGCAGCGGGTCCCGTCAGGCTGAAAAACTGTTTTTT	CASSGSRQAEKLFF
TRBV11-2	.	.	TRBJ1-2	TGTGCCAGCAGCAGAATCCGGGGCCTTGGTGTTGTGGATAACTATGGCTACACCTTC	CASSRIRGLGVVDNYGYTF
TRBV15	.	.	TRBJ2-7	TGTGCCACCAGCAAGGGGGGGATCTACGAGCAGTACTTC	CATSKGGIYEQYF
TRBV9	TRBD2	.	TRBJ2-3	TGTGCCAGCAGCGTAGCTGCGGGAGGGTCCGGATACCAGTCTTTT	CASSVAAGGSGYQSF
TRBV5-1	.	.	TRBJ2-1	TGCGCCAGCAGCTTGGGAGACATCCATCGGTGGGGCAGCTCCTACAATGAGCAGTTCTTC	CASSLGDIHRWGSSYNEQFF
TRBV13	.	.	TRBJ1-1	TGTGCCAGCAGCCCTAGGGGGGAGGGGACTGAAGCTTTCTTT	CASSPRGEGTEAFF
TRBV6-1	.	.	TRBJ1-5	TGTGCCAGCAGTTTTAGGCAATGGGGTAATCAGCCCCAGCATTTT	CASSFRQWGNQPQHF
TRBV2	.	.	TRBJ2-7	TGTGCCAGCAGCGCGAATTACGAGCAGTACTTC	CASSANYEQYF
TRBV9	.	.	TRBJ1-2	TGTGCCAGCAGCGTAGGTGGGGCCCCGAACTATGGCTACACCTTC	CASSVGGAPNYGYTF
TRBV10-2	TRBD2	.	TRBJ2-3	TGCGCCAGCAGGGTGACTAGCGGGGGGAACACAGATACGCAGTATTTT	CASRVTSGGNTDTQYF
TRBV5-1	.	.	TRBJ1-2	TGCGCCAGCAGCTTGGAGGACGTAGGCTACACCTTC	CASSLEDVGYTF
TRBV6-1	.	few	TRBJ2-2	TGTGCCAGCAGTGAAGAAGTTACAACCGGGGAGCTGTTTTTT	CASSEEVTTGELFF
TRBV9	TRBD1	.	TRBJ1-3	TGTGCCAGCAGCGTAGCACAGGGGGCTGGAAACACCATATATTTT	CASSVAQGAGNTIYF
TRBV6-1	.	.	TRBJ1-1	TGTGCCAGCAGTGAAGGGACTGAAGCTTTCTTT	CASSEGTEAFF
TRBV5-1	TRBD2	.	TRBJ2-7	TGCGCCAGCAGCCCGGGACTAGCGGGAGACCTGGCGAACGAGCAGTACTTC	CASSPGLAGDLANEQYF
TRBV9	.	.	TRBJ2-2	TGTGCCAGCAGCGCCCAGGGGTTAGACACCGGGGAGCTGTTTTTT	CASSAQGLDTGELFF
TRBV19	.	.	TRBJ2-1	TGTGCCAGTAGCGAGGAAAGGTTGGGGTCCTACAATGAGCAGTTCTTC	CASSEERLGSYNEQFF
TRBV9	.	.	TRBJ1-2	TGTGCCAGCAGCCCTCGGGGGGCAGTAGACTATGGCTACACCTTC	CASSPRGAVDYGYTF
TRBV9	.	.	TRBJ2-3	TGTGCCAGCCCACGAGTGGGAAGTCGCACAGATACGCAGTATTTT	CASPRVGSRTDTQYF
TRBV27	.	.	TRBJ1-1	TGTGCCAGTGGGAAAACTGAAGCTTTCTTT	CASGKTEAFF
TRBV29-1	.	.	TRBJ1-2	TGCAGCGCCAGAAGGGGGGATGGTGGCTATGGCTACACCTTC	CSARRGDGGYGYTF
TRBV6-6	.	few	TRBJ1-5	TGTGCCAGCAGTACGGGAGGGAGTCAGCCCCAGCATTTT	CASSTGGSQPQHF
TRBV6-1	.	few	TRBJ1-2	TGTGCCAGCAGGAAGGACAGAGGGGACTATGGCTACACCTTC	CASRKDRGDYGYTF
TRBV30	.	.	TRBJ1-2	TGTGCCTGGAGAGGTGTGGAGGGGCCCCTTTTCTATGGCTACACCTTC	CAWRGVEGPLFYGYTF
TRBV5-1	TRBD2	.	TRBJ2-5	TGCGCCAGCAGCTTGGCCCCTAGCGGGAGCGAGACCCAGTACTTC	CASSLAPSGSETQYF
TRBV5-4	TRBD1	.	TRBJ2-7	TGTGCCAGCAGTCCTCCGGGACAGGGGGCCTCCTACGAGCAGTACTTC	CASSPPGQGASYEQYF
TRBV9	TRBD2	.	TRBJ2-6	TGTGCCAGCAGCGAGACTAGCGGGGGGGCTGGGGCCAACGTCCTGACTTTC	CASSETSGGAGANVLTF
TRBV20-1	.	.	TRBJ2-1	TGCAGTGCTGCGCGAGCAGAGCAGTTCTTC	CSAARAEQFF
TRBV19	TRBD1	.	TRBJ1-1	TGTGCCAGTAGTATATATCAGGGGGCGCCTAACACTGAAGCTTTCTTT	CASSIYQGAPNTEAFF
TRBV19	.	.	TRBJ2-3	TGTGCCAGTAGTATGGGCGATACGCAGTATTTT	CASSMGDTQYF
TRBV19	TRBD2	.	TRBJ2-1	TGTGCCAGTAAAAGACTAGCGGGCGCCTACAATGAGCAGTTCTTC	CASKRLAGAYNEQFF
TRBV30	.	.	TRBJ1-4	TGTGCCTGGGGGCGGGTTAATGAAAAACTGTTTTTT	CAWGRVNEKLFF
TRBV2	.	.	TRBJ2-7	TGTGCCAGCAGTGACACAGTTGGGCTCTATCAGTACTTC	CASSDTVGLYQYF
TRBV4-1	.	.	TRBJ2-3	TGCGCCAGCAGCCAAACGGAGGGCCACACAGATACGCAGTATTTT	CASSQTEGHTDTQYF
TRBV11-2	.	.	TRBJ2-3	TGTGCCAGCAGCCCCCTCTTTTGGCCAGATACGCAGTATTTT	CASSPLFWPDTQYF
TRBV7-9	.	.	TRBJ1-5	TGTGCCAGCAGCCCTTCCTATAATCAGCCCCAGCATTTT	CASSPSYNQPQHF